These T cell receptor beta chains were read from a single sample in a study of shared clonotypes between healthy human individuals. Produced via immunoSEQ multiplex PCR; TCRdb's table is partial and in-frame only. The sample carries 2,500,000 or so clones, approximately 94% recorded once. The sample was naive CD4+ T cells sorted from blood. These receptors all stem from a man between 18 and 35 years old in good health. Both conserved end residues are part of each CDR3.

J gene | CDR3 length | V gene | CDR3 protein
TRBJ2-1 | 16 | TRBV5-6 | CASSLIGTGTYNEQFF
TRBJ2-5 | 13 | TRBV4-1 | CASSQVAVETQYF
TRBJ2-1 | 14 | TRBV11-2 | CASSPSNSGISQFF
TRBJ1-5 | 16 | TRBV2 | CASRKGYGEWNQPQHF
TRBJ2-1 | 15 | TRBV11-3 | CASSPRTSGDNEQFF
TRBJ2-2 | 12 | TRBV27 | CASTESSGELFF
TRBJ2-3 | 16 | TRBV7-8 | CASSLLIGGRRDTQYF
TRBJ2-1 | 16 | TRBV7-2 | CASSLWTSGSYNEQFF
TRBJ1-2 | 16 | TRBV9 | CASSPDRGVSNYGYTF
TRBJ2-7 | 13 | TRBV10-3 | CAMGKGASDEQYF
TRBJ2-7 | 13 | TRBV2 | CASSGVAGYEQYF
TRBJ2-5 | 15 | TRBV5-1 | CASSLEGGVQETQYF
TRBJ1-1 | 14 | TRBV7-8 | CASSFRTANTEAFF
TRBJ2-7 | 18 | TRBV4-1 | CASSQAPWKGQGRHEQYF
TRBJ2-4 | 14 | TRBV19 | CASRQAGAKNIQYF
TRBJ1-2 | 13 | TRBV19 | CASSTGAFYGYTF
TRBJ2-5 | 14 | TRBV7-2 | CASSLDGGGETQYF
TRBJ1-1 | 13 | TRBV6-6 | CASSYVLVVEAFF
TRBJ2-3 | 12 | TRBV29-1 | CSVDTSTDTQYF
TRBJ2-7 | 13 | TRBV19 | CASSISSKVEQYF
TRBJ2-1 | 16 | TRBV10-1 | CASSGTRAPVVNEQFF
TRBJ1-6 | 13 | TRBV4-1 | CASRGTGSSPLHF
TRBJ2-7 | 14 | TRBV7-8 | CASSTGQGTYEQYF
TRBJ1-4 | 14 | TRBV6-1 | CASSPQATNEKLFF
TRBJ1-5 | 15 | TRBV28 | CASHPRDREIEPQHF
TRBJ2-1 | 15 | TRBV28 | CASRGTSGGYNEQFF
TRBJ2-7 | 16 | TRBV6-5 | CASSSPGQFLSYEQYF
TRBJ2-3 | 11 | TRBV7-4 | CPGGPADTQYF
TRBJ1-1 | 11 | TRBV10-3 | CAITSDSKAFF
TRBJ2-3 | 13 | TRBV5-1 | CASSGIITDTQYF
TRBJ2-4 | 18 | TRBV2 | CASSERGTGAVAKNIQYF
TRBJ1-4 | 14 | TRBV5-1 | CASSVGGQYEKLFF
TRBJ1-2 | 15 | TRBV2 | CASSVRNGRGEGYTF
TRBJ2-4 | 12 | TRBV30 | CAWLGGTGPTHF
TRBJ2-5 | 13 | TRBV28 | CASNPGTRETQYF
TRBJ2-5 | 14 | TRBV4-2 | CASSQVGGQETQYF
TRBJ1-1 | 15 | TRBV5-6 | CASSLMGIVNTEAFF
TRBJ2-3 | 16 | TRBV6-5 | CASSYGVGGATDTQYF
TRBJ2-5 | 13 | TRBV2 | CASRQDWGETQYF
TRBJ2-3 | 14 | TRBV18 | CASQRTSGTDTQYF
TRBJ1-1 | 15 | TRBV2 | CASSEQDRVSPGAFF
TRBJ2-7 | 16 | TRBV10-3 | CAISRGGASGTYEQYF